Listed below are T cell receptor beta chains from one sample, sequenced in a study of CD8 T cells in ankylosing spondylitis. TCRdb re-called the 5' RACE reads with MiXCR, one entry per CDR3 protein. Altogether 350,000 or so distinct CDR3 sequences are present, roughly 11% being singletons, with the ten largest covering around 8.4%. The specimen was blood, either unsorted or a sorted T cell fraction (not recorded which). The receptor set was obtained from a female donor with ankylosing spondylitis or in good health (not recorded which). CDR3s include the opening cysteine and the closing phenylalanine or tryptophan. Fields, in order: J gene, clone size, V gene, D gene, CDR3 protein, CDR3 DNA. The D gene is left open where the match is weak. Size is stated for part of the rows, as once, few or many counts, or as a class when the clone is expanded.

>TRBJ2-3|many|TRBV5-1|NA
CASSLDHSTDTQYF
TGCGCCAGCAGCTTGGACCATAGCACAGATACGCAGTATTTT
>TRBJ1-3|many|TRBV5-1|NA
CASSLAGLGSGNTIYF
TGCGCCAGCAGCTTGGCGGGTTTAGGCTCTGGAAACACCATATATTTT
>TRBJ2-5|many|TRBV6-2/TRBV6-3|NA
CASSYRAGETQYF
TGTGCCAGCAGTTACAGGGCCGGAGAGACCCAGTACTTC
>TRBJ2-3|NA|TRBV7-6|TRBD1
CASSLRGQTTSTDTQYF
TGTGCCAGCAGCTTAAGGGGACAGACGACTAGCACAGATACGCAGTATTTT
>TRBJ2-1|many|TRBV11-1|TRBD2
CASSSGTSIYNEQFF
TGTGCCAGCAGCTCCGGGACTAGCATCTACAATGAGCAGTTCTTC
>TRBJ2-5|once|TRBV5-1|NA
CASSSMRLAQETQYF
TGCGCCAGCAGCTCCATGAGACTTGCCCAAGAGACCCAGTACTTC
>TRBJ2-7|few|TRBV5-1|TRBD2
CASSNGLAGTTYEQYF
TGCGCCAGCAGCAACGGACTAGCGGGAACAACCTACGAGCAGTACTTC
>TRBJ2-7|NA|TRBV7-6|TRBD1
CASSLNRPATGGLSYEQYF
TGTGCCAGCAGCCTAAATAGGCCCGCGACAGGGGGGCTCTCCTACGAGCAGTACTTC
>TRBJ2-4|few|TRBV4-1|TRBD2
CASSPGLAGGLAKNIQYF
TGCGCCAGCAGCCCGGGACTAGCGGGGGGCCTAGCCAAAAACATTCAGTACTTC
>TRBJ2-1|many|TRBV20-1|TRBD1
CSARDLSPLGQGASEQFF
TGCAGTGCTAGAGATCTTAGCCCCTTGGGACAGGGGGCAAGTGAGCAGTTCTTC
>TRBJ2-1|few|TRBV20-1|TRBD1
CSARDGTGGNNEQFF
TGCAGTGCTAGAGATGGGACAGGGGGAAACAATGAGCAGTTCTTC
>TRBJ1-5|few|TRBV28|NA
CASQSGSNQPQHF
TGTGCCAGCCAGTCAGGGAGCAATCAGCCCCAGCATTTT
>TRBJ2-7|many|TRBV3-1|NA
CASSQVAGSPYEQYF
TGTGCCAGCAGCCAAGTAGCCGGTTCTCCCTACGAGCAGTACTTC
>TRBJ2-2|many|TRBV3-1|NA
CASSQDGPAGELFF
TGTGCCAGCAGCCAAGATGGGCCAGCCGGGGAGCTGTTTTTT
>TRBJ1-4|many|TRBV29-1|TRBD1
CSAQQGGREKLFF
TGCAGTGCACAACAGGGGGGCAGGGAAAAACTGTTTTTT
>TRBJ2-7|many|TRBV10-3|NA
CAIKAADSLYEQYF
TGTGCCATCAAGGCGGCGGATTCATTATACGAGCAGTACTTC
>TRBJ2-6|NA|TRBV5-1|NA
CASSLAGKGANVLTF
TGCGCCAGCAGCTTGGCAGGGAAAGGGGCCAACGTCCTGACTTTC
>TRBJ2-7|many|TRBV28|NA
CASTLPAQEQYF
TGTGCCAGCACTCTGCCTGCCCAAGAGCAGTACTTC
>TRBJ2-7|NA|TRBV27|NA
CASTIRTDIPYEQYF
TGTGCCAGCACCATCCGGACTGACATACCCTACGAGCAGTACTTC
>TRBJ2-3|many|TRBV5-1|NA
CASSLSPFIGGSTDTQYF
TGCGCCAGCAGCTTATCTCCCTTTATAGGGGGGAGCACAGATACGCAGTATTTT
>TRBJ1-5|many|TRBV5-5|TRBD1
CASRTGQGGNQPQHF
TGTGCCAGCAGGACCGGACAGGGAGGCAATCAGCCCCAGCATTTT
>TRBJ2-5|NA|TRBV20-1|NA
CSARPFKDGETQYF
TGCAGTGCTAGGCCCTTCAAGGACGGAGAGACCCAGTACTTC
>TRBJ1-1|many|TRBV6-1|TRBD1
CASSPTGQGVPGAFF
TGTGCCAGCAGTCCGACGGGACAGGGGGTCCCGGGAGCTTTCTTT
>TRBJ1-2|many|TRBV12-3/TRBV12-4|TRBD1
CASRQDRGRTYGYTF
TGTGCCAGCAGACAAGACAGGGGGCGTACCTATGGCTACACCTTC